This T cell receptor (beta chain) came from a study of cytomegalovirus exposure and HLA in healthy donors. Points from the study as a whole: Most sequenced TCRs were rare (though some public TCRs occurred in many donors).

Primers included in the PCR were 60 Vbeta and 13 Jbeta primers. Data came from immunoSEQ multiplex PCR; TCRdb stores just in-frame clones and leaves some out. The profile shows 250,000 to 350,000 clones, 70% to 90% of them singletons. Germline V gene lookup returns CDR1 SNHLY and CDR2 FYNNEI. The CDR3 is 13 amino acids. With 3 bases removed from V and 3 bases from J, the gap between germline ends came to 5 bases. This clone was counted a few times. Its cognate antigen is unknown. The source material was PBMCs. This chain connects TRBV2 to TRBJ2-2; D is ambiguous. The TCR sequence derives from a middle-aged man in good health and CMV-seropositive. CDR3 nucleotide sequence: TGTGCCAGCAGTGAGCAGTACACCGGGGAGCTGTTTTTT. This codes for CASSEQYTGELFF.